The sequence of this T cell receptor (beta chain) was determined in a study of blood T cell repertoires in COVID-19 (dated by TCRdb to 2018 to 2021). Some background on the complete study: Samples covering the acute and convalescent phases of COVID-19 were provided by collaborators in the United States, Italy and Spain. The material from the prospective study consisted of cDNA or gDNA derived from T cells, B-cell-depleted T cells, or PBMCs. The dataset comprised deeply sampled blood TCRbeta repertoires from subjects exposed to, actively infected with, or recovered from COVID-19. The repertoires were made available in a free public database intended to serve as a resource for research on the immune response to SARS-CoV-2. Samples came from the ongoing ImmuneRACE study (first 160 participants) plus 1,254 subjects from 6 global collaborators. The sample metadata nearly always contained a de-identified subject ID, COVID-19 status, age in years and sex. Where HLA class I and class II types were available, the types were taken from metadata supplied by the sample provider, not from assay-based typing. The full study reports these points: How much clinical and demographic metadata was included differed by source and by participant, and the metadata was provided uncurated.

The immunoSEQ Assay, a bias-controlled multiplex PCR, was used to amplify TCRbeta CDR3 regions from genomic DNA. The paper's data handling went like this. Nucleated cell counts per sample were estimated from amplification of reference gene primers within the assay. To quantify the absolute abundance of each unique TCRbeta CDR3 rearrangement, sequence reads were collapsed and filtered. For each sample, productive Simpson clonality was calculated as the square root of Simpson's diversity index over productive rearrangements. TCRdb stores this immuneACCESS table with in-frame sequences only. Part of the clones is absent; in the studies checked, under half of the shortfall reflects unresolved V genes, and no reason is known for the rest. V and J calls and clone size come straight from that table; D and trimming were deduced from the DNA. The sample records around 130,000 clones, 80% to 90% of which are singletons. Around 30% of the sample is in the top ten clones.

Comment on this clone: This clone's antigen is unknown. One base away there is no much larger clone; base qualities are not given.

Taken from the germline V gene, the CDR1 and CDR2 loops are ENHRY and SYGVKD. Between the V and J ends, shortened by 10 bases and 7 bases respectively, the junction contains 13 bases. The CDR3 starts with the cysteine, ends with the phenylalanine, and has 11 residues. Here the CDR3 DNA is all that survives: 33 bases in frame from base 1. Each collaborating institution followed its own protocols to collect whole blood in K2EDTA tubes. For TCRbeta analysis, collaborator samples were shipped as frozen whole blood, as isolated PBMCs, or as DNA extracted from either sample type. The sequence is built from TRBV10-3 and TRBJ1-2; a weak D assignment points to TRBD1 (6 bases agree). Sequenced material: peripheral blood. The receptor was derived from a man aged 65 to 79 with active or convalescent COVID-19. In nucleotides, the sequence is TGTGCCACTAGACAGGCCGGTGGCTACACCTTC. It translates as CATRQAGGYTF.